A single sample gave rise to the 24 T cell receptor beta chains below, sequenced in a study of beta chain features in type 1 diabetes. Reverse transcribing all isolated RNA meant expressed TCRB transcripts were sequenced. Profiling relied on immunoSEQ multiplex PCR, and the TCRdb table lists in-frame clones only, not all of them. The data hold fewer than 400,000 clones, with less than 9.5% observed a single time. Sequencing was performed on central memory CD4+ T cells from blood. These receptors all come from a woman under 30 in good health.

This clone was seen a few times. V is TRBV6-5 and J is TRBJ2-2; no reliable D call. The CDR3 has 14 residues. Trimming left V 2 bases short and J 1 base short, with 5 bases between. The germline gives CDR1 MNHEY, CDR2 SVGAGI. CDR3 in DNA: TGTGCCAGCAGTTACCGGCTGAACACCGGGGAGCTGTTTTTT. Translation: CASSYRLNTGELFF.

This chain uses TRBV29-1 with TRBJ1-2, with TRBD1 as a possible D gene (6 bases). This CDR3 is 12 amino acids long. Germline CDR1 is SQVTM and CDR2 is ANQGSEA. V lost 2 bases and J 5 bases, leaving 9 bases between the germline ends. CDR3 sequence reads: CSVEPRGYGYTF. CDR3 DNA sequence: TGCAGCGTTGAACCCAGGGGTTATGGCTACACCTTC.

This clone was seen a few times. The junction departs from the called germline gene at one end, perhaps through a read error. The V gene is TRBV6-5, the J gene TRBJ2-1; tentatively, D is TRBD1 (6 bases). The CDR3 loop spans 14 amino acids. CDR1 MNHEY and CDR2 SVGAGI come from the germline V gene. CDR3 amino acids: CAISGGRENNEQFF. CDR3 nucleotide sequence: TGTGCCATCAGTGGGGGCAGGGAAAACAATGAGCAGTTCTTC.

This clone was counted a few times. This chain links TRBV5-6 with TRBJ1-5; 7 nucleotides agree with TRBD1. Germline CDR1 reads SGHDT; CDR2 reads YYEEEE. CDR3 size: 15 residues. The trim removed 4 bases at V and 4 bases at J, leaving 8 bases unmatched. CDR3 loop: CASSIKDRENQPQHF. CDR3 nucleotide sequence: TGTGCCAGCAGCATCAAAGACAGGGAAAATCAGCCCCAGCATTTT.

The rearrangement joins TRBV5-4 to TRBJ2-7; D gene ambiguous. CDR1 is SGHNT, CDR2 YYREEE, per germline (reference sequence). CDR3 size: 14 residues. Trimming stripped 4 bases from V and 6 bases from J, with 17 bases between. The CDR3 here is CASSRRAASGEQYF. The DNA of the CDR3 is TGTGCCAGCAGCAGAAGAGCCGCCTCGGGCGAGCAGTACTTC.

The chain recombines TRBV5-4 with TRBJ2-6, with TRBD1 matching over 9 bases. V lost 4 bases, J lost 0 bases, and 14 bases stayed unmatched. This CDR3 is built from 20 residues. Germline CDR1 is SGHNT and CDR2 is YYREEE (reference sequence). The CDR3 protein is CASSLGLLGTGPSGANVLTF. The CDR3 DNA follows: TGTGCCAGCAGCCTGGGGCTCCTCGGGACAGGGCCCTCTGGGGCCAACGTCCTGACTTTC.

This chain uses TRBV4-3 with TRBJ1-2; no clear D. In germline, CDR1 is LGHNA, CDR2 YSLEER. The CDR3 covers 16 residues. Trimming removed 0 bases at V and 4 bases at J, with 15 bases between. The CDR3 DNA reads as TGCGCCAGCAGCCAAGAATTGGGCAGATCCAGCTATGGCTACACCTTC. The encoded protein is CASSQELGRSSYGYTF.

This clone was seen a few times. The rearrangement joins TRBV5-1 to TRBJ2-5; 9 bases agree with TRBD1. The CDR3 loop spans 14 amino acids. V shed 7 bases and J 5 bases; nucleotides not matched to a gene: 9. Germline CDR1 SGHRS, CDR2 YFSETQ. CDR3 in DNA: TGCGCCAGCTTCCGGGACAGGGTAGGGGAGACCCAGTACTTC. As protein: CASFRDRVGETQYF.

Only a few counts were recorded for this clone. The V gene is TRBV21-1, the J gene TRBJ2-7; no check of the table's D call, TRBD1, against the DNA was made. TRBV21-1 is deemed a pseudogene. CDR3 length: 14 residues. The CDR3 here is CASSKVPNSYEQYF. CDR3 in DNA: TGTGCCAGCAGCAAAGTTCCAAACTCCTACGAGCAGTACTTC.

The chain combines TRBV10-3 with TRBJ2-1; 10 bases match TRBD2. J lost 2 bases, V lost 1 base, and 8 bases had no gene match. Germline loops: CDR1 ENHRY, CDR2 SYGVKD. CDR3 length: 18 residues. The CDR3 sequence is CAISEFLAGAPPYNEQFF. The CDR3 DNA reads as TGTGCCATCAGTGAGTTCCTAGCGGGGGCCCCACCCTACAATGAGCAGTTCTTC.

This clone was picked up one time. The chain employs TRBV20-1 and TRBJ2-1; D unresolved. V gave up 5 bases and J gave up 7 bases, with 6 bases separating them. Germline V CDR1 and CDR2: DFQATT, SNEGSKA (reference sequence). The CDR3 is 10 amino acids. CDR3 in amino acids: CSAHYNEQFF. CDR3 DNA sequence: TGCAGTGCTCATTATAATGAGCAGTTCTTC.

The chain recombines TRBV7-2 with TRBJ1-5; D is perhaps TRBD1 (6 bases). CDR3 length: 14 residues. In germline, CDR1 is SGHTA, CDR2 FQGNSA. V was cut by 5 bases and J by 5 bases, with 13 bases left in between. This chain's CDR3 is CASSPDSSYQPQHF. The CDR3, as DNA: TGTGCCAGCAGCCCGGACAGCTCTTATCAGCCCCAGCATTTT.

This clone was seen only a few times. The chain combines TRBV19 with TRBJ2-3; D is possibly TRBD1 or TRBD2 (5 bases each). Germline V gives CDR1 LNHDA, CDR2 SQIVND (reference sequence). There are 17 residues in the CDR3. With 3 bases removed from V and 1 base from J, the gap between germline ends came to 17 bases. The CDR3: CASSIGKVGTRTDTQYF. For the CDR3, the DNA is TGTGCCAGTAGTATCGGGAAGGTAGGGACCCGCACAGATACGCAGTATTTT.

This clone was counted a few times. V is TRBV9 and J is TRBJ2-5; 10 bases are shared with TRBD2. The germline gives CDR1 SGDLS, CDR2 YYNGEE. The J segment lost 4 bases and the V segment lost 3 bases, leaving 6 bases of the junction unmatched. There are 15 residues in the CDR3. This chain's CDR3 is CASSDSGRNGETQYF. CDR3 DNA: TGTGCCAGCAGCGATAGCGGGAGGAATGGAGAGACCCAGTACTTC. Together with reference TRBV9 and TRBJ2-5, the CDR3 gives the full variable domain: DSGVTQTPKHLITATGQRVTLRCSPRSGDLSVYWYQQSLDQGLQFLIQYYNGEERAKGNILERFSAQQFPDLHSELNLSSLELGDSALYFCASSDSGRNGETQYFGPGTRLLVL.

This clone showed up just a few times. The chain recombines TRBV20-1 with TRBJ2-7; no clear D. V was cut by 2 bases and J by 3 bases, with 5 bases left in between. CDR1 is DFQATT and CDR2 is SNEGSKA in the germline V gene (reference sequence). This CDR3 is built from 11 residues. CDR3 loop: CSARSVYEQYF. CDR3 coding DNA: TGCAGTGCTAGATCGGTCTACGAGCAGTACTTC.

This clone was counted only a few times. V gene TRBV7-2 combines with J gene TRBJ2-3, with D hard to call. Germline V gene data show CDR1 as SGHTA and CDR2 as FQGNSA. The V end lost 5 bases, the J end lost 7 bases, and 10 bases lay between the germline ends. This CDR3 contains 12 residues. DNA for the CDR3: TGTGCCAGCAGCCTGGAAACTAATACGCAGTATTTT. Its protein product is CASSLETNTQYF.

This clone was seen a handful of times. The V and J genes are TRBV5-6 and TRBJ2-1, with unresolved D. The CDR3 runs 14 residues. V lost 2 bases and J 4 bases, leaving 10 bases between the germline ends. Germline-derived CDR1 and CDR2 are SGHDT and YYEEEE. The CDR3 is CASSFSALYNEQFF. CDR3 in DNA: TGTGCCAGCAGCTTTAGTGCCCTTTACAATGAGCAGTTCTTC.

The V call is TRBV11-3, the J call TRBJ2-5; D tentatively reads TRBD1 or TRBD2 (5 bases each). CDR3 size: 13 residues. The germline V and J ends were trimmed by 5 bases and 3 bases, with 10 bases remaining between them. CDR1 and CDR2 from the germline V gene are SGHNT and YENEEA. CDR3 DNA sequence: TGTGCCAGCAGCACGGGGCAGAAAGAGACCCAGTACTTC. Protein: CASSTGQKETQYF.

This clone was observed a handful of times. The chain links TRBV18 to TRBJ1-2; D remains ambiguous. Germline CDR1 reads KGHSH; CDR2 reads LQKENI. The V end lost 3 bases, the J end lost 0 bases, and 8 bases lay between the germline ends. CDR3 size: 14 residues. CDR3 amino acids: CASSPASTNYGYTF. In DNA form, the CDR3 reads TGTGCCAGCTCACCGGCCAGCACTAACTATGGCTACACCTTC.

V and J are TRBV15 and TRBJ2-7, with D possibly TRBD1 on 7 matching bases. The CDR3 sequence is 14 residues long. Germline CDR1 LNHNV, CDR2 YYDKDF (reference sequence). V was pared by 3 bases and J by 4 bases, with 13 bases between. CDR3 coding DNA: TGTGCCACCAGCAGGCCGACAGGGACTTACGAGCAGTACTTC. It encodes CATSRPTGTYEQYF.

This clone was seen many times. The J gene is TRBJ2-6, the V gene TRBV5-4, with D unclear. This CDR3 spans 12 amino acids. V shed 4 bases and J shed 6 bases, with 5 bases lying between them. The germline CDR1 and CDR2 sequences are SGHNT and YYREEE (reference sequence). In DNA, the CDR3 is TGTGCCAGCAGCAACGAGGCCAACGTCCTGACTTTC. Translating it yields CASSNEANVLTF.

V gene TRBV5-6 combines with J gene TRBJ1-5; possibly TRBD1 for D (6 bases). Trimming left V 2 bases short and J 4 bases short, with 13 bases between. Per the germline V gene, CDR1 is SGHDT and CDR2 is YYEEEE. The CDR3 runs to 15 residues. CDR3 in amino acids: CASSFGGLINQPQHF. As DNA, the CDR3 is TGTGCCAGCAGCTTTGGGGGGCTGATTAATCAGCCCCAGCATTTT.

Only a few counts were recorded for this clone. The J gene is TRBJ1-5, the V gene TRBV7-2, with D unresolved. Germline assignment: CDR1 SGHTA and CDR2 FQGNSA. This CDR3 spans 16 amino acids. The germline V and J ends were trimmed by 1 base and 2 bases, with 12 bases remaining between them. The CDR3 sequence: CASSLDLVSGNQPQHF. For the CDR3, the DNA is TGTGCCAGCAGCTTAGATTTGGTTTCGGGCAATCAGCCCCAGCATTTT.

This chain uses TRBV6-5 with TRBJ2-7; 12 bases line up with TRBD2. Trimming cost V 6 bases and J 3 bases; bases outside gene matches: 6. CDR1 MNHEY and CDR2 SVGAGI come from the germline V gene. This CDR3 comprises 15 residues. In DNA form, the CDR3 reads TGTGCCAGCAGCTCTGGACTAGCGGGGTACTACGAGCAGTACTTC. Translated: CASSSGLAGYYEQYF.